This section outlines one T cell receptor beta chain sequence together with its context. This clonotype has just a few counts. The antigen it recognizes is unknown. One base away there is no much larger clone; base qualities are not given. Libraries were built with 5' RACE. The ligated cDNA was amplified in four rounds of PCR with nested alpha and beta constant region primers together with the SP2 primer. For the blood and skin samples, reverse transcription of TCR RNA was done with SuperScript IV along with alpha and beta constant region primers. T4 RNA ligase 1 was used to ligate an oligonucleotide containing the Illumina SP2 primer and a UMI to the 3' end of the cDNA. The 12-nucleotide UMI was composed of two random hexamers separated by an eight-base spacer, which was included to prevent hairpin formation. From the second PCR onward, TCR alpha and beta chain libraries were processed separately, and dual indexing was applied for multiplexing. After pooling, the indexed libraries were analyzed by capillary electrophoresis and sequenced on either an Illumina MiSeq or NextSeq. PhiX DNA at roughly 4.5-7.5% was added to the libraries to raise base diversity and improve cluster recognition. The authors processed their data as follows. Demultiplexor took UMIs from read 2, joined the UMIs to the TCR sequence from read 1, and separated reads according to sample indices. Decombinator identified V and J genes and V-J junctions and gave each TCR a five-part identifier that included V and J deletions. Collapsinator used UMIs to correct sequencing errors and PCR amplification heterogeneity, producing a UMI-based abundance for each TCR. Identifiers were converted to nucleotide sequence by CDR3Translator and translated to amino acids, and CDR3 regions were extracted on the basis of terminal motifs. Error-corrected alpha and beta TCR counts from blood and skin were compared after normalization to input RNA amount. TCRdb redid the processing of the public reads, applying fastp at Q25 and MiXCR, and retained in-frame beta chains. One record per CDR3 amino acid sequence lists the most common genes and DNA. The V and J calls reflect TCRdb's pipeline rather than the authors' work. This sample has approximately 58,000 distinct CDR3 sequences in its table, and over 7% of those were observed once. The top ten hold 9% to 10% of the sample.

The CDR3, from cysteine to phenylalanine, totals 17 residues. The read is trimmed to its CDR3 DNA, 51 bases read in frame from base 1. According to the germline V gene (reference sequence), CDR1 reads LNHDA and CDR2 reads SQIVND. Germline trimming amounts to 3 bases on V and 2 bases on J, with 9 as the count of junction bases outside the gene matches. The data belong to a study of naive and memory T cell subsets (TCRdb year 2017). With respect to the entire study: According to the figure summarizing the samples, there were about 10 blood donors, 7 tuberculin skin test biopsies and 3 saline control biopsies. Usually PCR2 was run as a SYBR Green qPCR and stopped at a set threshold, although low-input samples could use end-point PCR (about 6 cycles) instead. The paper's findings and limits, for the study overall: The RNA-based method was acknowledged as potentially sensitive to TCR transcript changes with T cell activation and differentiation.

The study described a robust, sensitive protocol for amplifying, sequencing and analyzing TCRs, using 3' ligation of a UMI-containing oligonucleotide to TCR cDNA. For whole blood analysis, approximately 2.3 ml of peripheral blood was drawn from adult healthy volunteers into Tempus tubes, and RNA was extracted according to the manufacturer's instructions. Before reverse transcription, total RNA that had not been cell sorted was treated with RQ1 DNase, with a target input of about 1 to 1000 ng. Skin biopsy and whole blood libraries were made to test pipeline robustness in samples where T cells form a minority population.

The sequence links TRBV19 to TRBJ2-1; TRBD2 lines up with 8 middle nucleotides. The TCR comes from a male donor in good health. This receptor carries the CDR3 CASSITRGGGAYNEQFF. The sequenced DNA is TGTGCCAGTAGTATCACCCGGGGGGGGGGAGCCTACAATGAGCAGTTCTTC.